The clone carrying this T cell receptor beta chain was seen only a few times. Original data processing: Counts of nucleated cells, estimated from reference gene primer amplification, were obtained. Produced via immunoSEQ multiplex PCR; TCRdb's table is partial and in-frame only. V, J and clone size derive from that table, while D and trimming were established from the DNA sequence. The sample records about 90,000 clones, 86% being singletons. CDR1 is SNHLY and CDR2 is FYNNEI in the germline V gene. The CDR3 totals 15 residues. J was trimmed by 1 base and V by 3 bases; bases with no gene match: 6. These data originate in a study of blood T cell repertoires in COVID-19. Overall study: Samples came from the United States, Italy and Spain, spanning acute and convalescent COVID-19. Sources were T cells, B-cell-depleted T cells, or PBMCs; the material itself was cDNA or gDNA.

This receptor was taken from a man older than 75 with active or convalescent COVID-19. This chain joins TRBV2 and TRBJ2-7; 7 bases fit TRBD2. The sequenced sample consisted of peripheral blood. The CDR3 spells CASSDLAVRSYEQYF. The CDR3 nucleotides are TGTGCCAGCAGTGACCTAGCGGTTAGGTCCTACGAGCAGTACTTC.